The entry below describes one T cell receptor beta chain. Antigen unknown. The data stem from a study of response to subunit inactivated influenza vaccine. Whole-study results and caveats: Each seasonal influenza vaccination recruits few new T cells, the authors suggested.

The germline V gene encodes CDR1 SGHAT and CDR2 FQNNGV. The CDR3 length is 14 residues. Trimming took off 3 bases at V and 1 base at J, with 9 bases between the two ends. From the RT-PCR reads, TCRdb called clonotypes with MiXCR, one entry per CDR3 protein. Among some 850,000 distinct CDR3 sequences, roughly 20% were seen once, and the ten largest hold about a tenth. This sequence was found in a man aged 50-60 years who received an inactivated influenza vaccine. The starting material was PBMCs from blood, obtained about 5 days after vaccination. The gene calls are TRBV11-2 and TRBJ1-1; D unresolved. CDR3 loop: CASSFGTKNTEAFF. The CDR3 coding sequence is TGTGCCAGCAGCTTTGGAACAAAGAACACTGAAGCTTTCTTT.